This T cell receptor beta chain appears in the sequencing data of a study of cytomegalovirus exposure and HLA in healthy donors. Regarding the study as a whole: Three CMV-associated chains proved CMV antigen-specific in vitro.

A remark on this clone: Its antigen remains unidentified.

Per germline, CDR1 LNHDA and CDR2 SQIVND (reference sequence). CDR3 length: 13 amino acids. Trimming took 5 bases from V and 6 from J; bases not matched to a gene: 7. PCR used 60 Vbeta primers and 13 Jbeta primers. Measured with immunoSEQ multiplex PCR; TCRdb has only the in-frame clones, and not every one. This sample has nearly 200,000 clones, with around 86% found just once. Material for sequencing was PBMCs. The chain combines TRBV19 with TRBJ2-7; 7 bases line up with TRBD1. The receptor's source is a man between 25 and 39 years old in good health and CMV-seronegative. The CDR3 loop is CASSFDRDSEQYF. Written as DNA, the CDR3 is TGTGCCAGTAGTTTCGACAGGGATTCCGAGCAGTACTTC.